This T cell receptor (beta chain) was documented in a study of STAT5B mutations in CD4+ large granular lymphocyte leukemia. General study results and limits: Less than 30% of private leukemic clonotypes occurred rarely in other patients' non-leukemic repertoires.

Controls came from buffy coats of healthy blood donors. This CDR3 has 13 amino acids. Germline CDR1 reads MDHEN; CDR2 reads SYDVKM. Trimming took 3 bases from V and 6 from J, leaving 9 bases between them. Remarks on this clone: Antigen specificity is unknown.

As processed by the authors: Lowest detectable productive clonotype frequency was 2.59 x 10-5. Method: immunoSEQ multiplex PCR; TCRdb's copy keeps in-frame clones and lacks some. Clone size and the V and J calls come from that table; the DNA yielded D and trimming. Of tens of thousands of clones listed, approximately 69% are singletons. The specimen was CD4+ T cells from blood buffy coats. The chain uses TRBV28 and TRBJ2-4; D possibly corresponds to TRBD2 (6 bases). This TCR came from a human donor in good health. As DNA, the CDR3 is TGTGCCAGCAGTTTTACGGGAGTAAACATTCAGTACTTC. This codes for CASSFTGVNIQYF.